These 15 T cell receptor beta chains came from one sample sequenced in a study of CD8 T cells in ankylosing spondylitis. Study-wide points: Characteristic of ankylosing spondylitis blood, it appeared, was a TCR beta motif comprising roughly 8 highly homologous variants.

TCRdb passed the 5' RACE reads through MiXCR, listing each CDR3 protein once. The table includes 800,000 to 900,000 distinct CDR3 sequences, around 11% detected once. No antigen is known for these receptors. The material sequenced was blood, either unsorted or a sorted T cell fraction (not recorded which). The source of these receptors is a male donor with ankylosing spondylitis.

The chain joins TRBV7-9 to TRBJ2-7; no definite D call. The germline V and J ends were trimmed by 4 bases and 3 bases, with 13 bases remaining between them. The germline V gene encodes CDR1 SEHNR and CDR2 FQNEAQ (reference sequence). This CDR3 comprises 14 residues. CDR3 nucleotides: TGTGCCAGCAGCTCCTACGGACGGAACTACGAGCAGTACTTC. Translating gives CASSSYGRNYEQYF.

Many counts were recorded for this clonotype. This sequence joins TRBV29-1 and TRBJ2-5, with TRBD1 identical over 10 bases. The length of the CDR3 is 13 residues. Trimming cost V 5 bases and J 5 bases; bases outside gene matches: 5. The germline V gene has CDR1 SQVTM and CDR2 ANQGSEA. The CDR3 here is CSVPPGQGETQYF. The CDR3 DNA reads as TGCAGCGTTCCACCGGGACAGGGGGAGACCCAGTACTTC.

In this sample, this clonotype turned up a few times. V usage is TRBV5-1 and J usage is TRBJ2-1; 8 nucleotides agree with TRBD2. From germline, CDR1 is SGHRS and CDR2 YFSETQ. The CDR3 totals 16 residues. V was pared by 0 bases and J by 6 bases, with 8 bases of the junction left unmatched. CDR3 in amino acids: CASSLVPAGEGNEQFF. The CDR3 DNA follows: TGCGCCAGCAGCTTGGTTCCAGCGGGAGAGGGCAATGAGCAGTTCTTC.

The chain employs TRBV7-2 and TRBJ2-5, with 12 bases identical to TRBD2. Germline-derived CDR1 and CDR2 are SGHTA and FQGNSA. The CDR3 length is 16 residues. Trimming cost V 5 bases and J 1 base; bases outside gene matches: 5. The CDR3 region has the DNA TGTGCCAGCAGCCTGACTAGCGGGGGACTCCAAGAGACCCAGTACTTC. Amino acid sequence: CASSLTSGGLQETQYF.

The chain employs TRBV7-8 and TRBJ2-2; 7 bases are shared with TRBD2. The CDR3 loop spans 15 amino acids. Unmatched junction bases numbered 3, after V lost 1 base and J lost 4 bases. The V gene's germline CDR1 is SGHVS and CDR2 FQNEAQ. CDR3 in DNA: TGTGCCAGCAGCTTAGGGCTAGCGGCCACCGGGGAGCTGTTTTTT. This gives the protein CASSLGLAATGELFF.

This chain joins TRBV6-2 or TRBV6-3 and TRBJ2-7; TRBD1 might be the D (6 bases). CDR3 length equals 16 residues. Between the trimmed V and J ends, which lost 0 bases and 0 bases, there was a span of 12 bases. Germline V gene data show CDR1 as MNHEY and CDR2 as SVGEGT. CDR3 DNA sequence: TGTGCCAGCAGTTACTCTTACAGGGTATCCTCCTACGAGCAGTACTTC. Protein sequence: CASSYSYRVSSYEQYF.

J is TRBJ1-1 and V is TRBV6-4; D gene ambiguous. CDR1 is MRHNA, CDR2 SNTAGT, per germline. The CDR3 loop spans 11 amino acids. Trimming cost V 9 bases and J 0 bases, with 5 bases left between them. Written as DNA, the CDR3 is TGTGCCAGAGTTATGAACACTGAAGCTTTCTTT. It is translated as CARVMNTEAFF.

This chain connects TRBV7-2 to TRBJ2-3; maybe TRBD2 (6 bases). Germline V gene lookup returns CDR1 SGHTA and CDR2 FQGNSA. CDR3 length equals 15 residues. The CDR3 loop is CVTQQSRETTDTQYF. In nucleotides, the CDR3 is TGTGTCACCCAGCAATCCCGGGAGACCACAGATACGCAGTATTTT.

The chain couples TRBV18 to TRBJ2-7; D not certain. Trimming took off 0 bases at V and 2 bases at J, with 8 bases between the two ends. Looked up from germline, CDR1 is KGHSH and CDR2 is LQKENI. CDR3 length equals 14 residues. The CDR3 protein is CASSPPSVAYEQYF. CDR3 DNA sequence: TGTGCCAGCTCACCACCGTCCGTAGCCTACGAGCAGTACTTC.

This clonotype came up a few times. The gene calls are TRBV20-1 and TRBJ2-1; 7 nucleotides align to TRBD2. CDR3 length equals 12 residues. From germline, CDR1 is DFQATT and CDR2 SNEGSKA (reference sequence). V lost 6 bases, J lost 8 bases, and 7 bases stayed unmatched. This CDR3 is CSAIRLAHEQFF. CDR3 DNA: TGCAGTGCAATAAGACTAGCCCATGAGCAGTTCTTC.

This clonotype has more than one count but fewer than ten. This sequence joins TRBV27 and TRBJ1-2; no clear D. This CDR3 contains 12 residues. V was shortened by 3 bases and J by 7 bases, with 9 bases between the two germline ends. Germline loops: CDR1 MNHEY, CDR2 SMNVEV (reference sequence). The CDR3 sequence is CASSLGVSGYTF. The CDR3 DNA reads as TGTGCCAGCAGTTTGGGAGTTAGTGGCTACACCTTC.

Many counts were recorded for this clonotype. The chain links TRBV7-9 to TRBJ2-1; 7 nucleotides align to TRBD2. Losses at the gene ends were 3 bases for V and 6 bases for J; bases not matched to a gene: 5. Germline V gene data show CDR1 as SEHNR and CDR2 as FQNEAQ (reference sequence). The CDR3 has 14 residues. CDR3 residues: CASSFYRTSNEQFF. CDR3 DNA sequence: TGTGCCAGCAGCTTCTACCGGACTAGCAATGAGCAGTTCTTC.

Only a few counts were recorded for this clonotype. The chain combines TRBV18 with TRBJ2-1; D possibly corresponds to TRBD1 (5 bases). This CDR3 has 15 amino acids. Looked up from germline, CDR1 is KGHSH and CDR2 is LQKENI. Trimming left V 0 bases short and J 10 bases short, with 16 bases between. The CDR3 DNA reads as TGTGCCAGCTCACCACCGTACATTACACCAGGGGAGCAGTTCTTC. It encodes CASSPPYITPGEQFF.

This clonotype was seen more than once but under ten times. Mismatch with germline at one junction end may stem from a read error. The CDR3 protein is CASSPPGLAESF. In DNA form, the CDR3 reads TGTGCCAGCAGTCCTCCGGGACTAGCAGAATCTTTC. This chain uses TRBV12-3 or TRBV12-4 with TRBJ2-7; 9 bases are a match to TRBD2. CDR3 length: 12 residues.

The V call is TRBV7-2, the J call TRBJ1-5; 11 positions agree with TRBD1. Germline CDR1 reads SGHTA; CDR2 reads FQGNSA. The CDR3 has 15 amino acids. The V and J ends lost 5 bases and 7 bases, in that order; junction bases with no gene match: 7. The CDR3, as DNA: TGTGCCAGCAGCCCCGGACAGGGGGCATGGCAGCCCCAGCATTTT. The encoded protein is CASSPGQGAWQPQHF.